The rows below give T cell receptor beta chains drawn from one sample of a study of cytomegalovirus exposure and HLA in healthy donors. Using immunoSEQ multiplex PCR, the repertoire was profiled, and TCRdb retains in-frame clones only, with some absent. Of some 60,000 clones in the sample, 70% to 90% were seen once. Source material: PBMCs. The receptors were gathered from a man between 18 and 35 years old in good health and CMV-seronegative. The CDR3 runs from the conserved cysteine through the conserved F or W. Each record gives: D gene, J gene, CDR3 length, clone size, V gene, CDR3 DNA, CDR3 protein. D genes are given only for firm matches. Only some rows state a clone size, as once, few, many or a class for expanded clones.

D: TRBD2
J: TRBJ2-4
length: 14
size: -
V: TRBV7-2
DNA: TGTGCCACCCGATTCGAGGGCGGGGGGGGCATTCAGTACTTC
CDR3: CATRFEGGGGIQYF

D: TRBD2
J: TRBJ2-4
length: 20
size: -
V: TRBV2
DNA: TGTGCCAGCAGTGTAGGGCGCGGGGGGGCCTTTTCGGCAGCCAAAAACATTCAGTACTTC
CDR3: CASSVGRGGAFSAAKNIQYF

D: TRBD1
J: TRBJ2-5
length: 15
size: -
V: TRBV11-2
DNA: TGTGCCAGCAGCCACAGGGGCGATATGGGAGAGACCCAGTACTTC
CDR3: CASSHRGDMGETQYF

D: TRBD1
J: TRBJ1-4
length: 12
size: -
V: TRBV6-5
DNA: TGTGCCAGCAGTCGGGACAGCGAAAAACTGTTTTTT
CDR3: CASSRDSEKLFF

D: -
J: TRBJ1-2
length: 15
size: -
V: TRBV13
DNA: TGTGCCAGCAGCTTTTGGTACCTCGACAATTATGGCTACACCTTC
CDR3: CASSFWYLDNYGYTF

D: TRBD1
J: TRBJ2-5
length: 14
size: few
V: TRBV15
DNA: TGTGCCACCAGCCGACTAACAGGGGGGGAGACCCAGTACTTC
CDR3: CATSRLTGGETQYF

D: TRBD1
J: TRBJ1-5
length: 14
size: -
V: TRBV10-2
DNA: TGCGCCAGCAGTCCGACAGGGAGCAATCAGCCCCAGCATTTT
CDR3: CASSPTGSNQPQHF

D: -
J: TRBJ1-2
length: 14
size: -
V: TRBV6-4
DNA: TGTGCCAGCAGTGACTCGGGCAGCCCGAATGGCTACACCTTC
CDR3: CASSDSGSPNGYTF

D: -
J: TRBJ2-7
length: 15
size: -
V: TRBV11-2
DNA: TGTGCCAGCAGCTTAGGAAAGACACCCTCCTACGAGCAGTACTTC
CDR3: CASSLGKTPSYEQYF

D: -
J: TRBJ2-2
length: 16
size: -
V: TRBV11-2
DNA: TGTGCCAGCAGCCCCCGAAGTGGCTCGAACACCGGGGAGCTGTTTTTT
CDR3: CASSPRSGSNTGELFF

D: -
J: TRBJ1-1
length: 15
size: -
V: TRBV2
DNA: TGTGCCAGCAGTGAAGCGGGACTCCGATACACTGAAGCTTTCTTT
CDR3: CASSEAGLRYTEAFF

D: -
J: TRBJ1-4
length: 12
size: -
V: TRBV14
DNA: TGTGCCAGCAGCCGAACTACCGAAAAACTGTTTTTT
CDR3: CASSRTTEKLFF

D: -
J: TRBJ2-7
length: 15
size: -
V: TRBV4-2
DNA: TGTGCCAGCAGCGAGGGGGGGGGTCTAACCTACGAGCAGTACTTC
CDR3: CASSEGGGLTYEQYF

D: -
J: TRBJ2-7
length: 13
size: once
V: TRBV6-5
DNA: TGTGCCAGCAGTTCTCCGGGGACCTACGAGCAGTACTTC
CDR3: CASSSPGTYEQYF

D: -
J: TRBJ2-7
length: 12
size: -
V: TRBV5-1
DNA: TGCGCCAGCAGCTTGGATGTGCGGGATCAGTACTTC
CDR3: CASSLDVRDQYF

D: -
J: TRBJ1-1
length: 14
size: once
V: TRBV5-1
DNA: TGCGCCAGCAGTATAGGGGGTGCCGCTACCGCAGCTTTCTTT
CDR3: CASSIGGAATAAFF

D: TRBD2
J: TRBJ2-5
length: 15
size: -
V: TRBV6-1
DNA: TGTGCCAGCAGTACTAGCGGGGGGGCTTGGGAGACCCAGTACTTC
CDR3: CASSTSGGAWETQYF

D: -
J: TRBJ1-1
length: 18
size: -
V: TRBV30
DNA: TGTGCCTGGAGTGTATTTGGGTGGTCGGGAATTGGTAGCACTGAAGCTTTCTTT
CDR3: CAWSVFGWSGIGSTEAFF

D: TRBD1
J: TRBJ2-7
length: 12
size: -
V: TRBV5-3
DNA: TGTGCCATCGGGACAGGGGTGTTTGAGCAGTACTTC
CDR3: CAIGTGVFEQYF

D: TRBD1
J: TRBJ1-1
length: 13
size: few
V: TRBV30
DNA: TGTGCCTGGAGTGACAGGGGGGACGCTGAAGCTTTCTTT
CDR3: CAWSDRGDAEAFF

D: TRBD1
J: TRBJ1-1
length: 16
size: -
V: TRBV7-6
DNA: TGTGCCAGCAGCTTAGAAGTGTGGGGACAGGGCGGTGAAGCTTTCTTT
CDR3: CASSLEVWGQGGEAFF

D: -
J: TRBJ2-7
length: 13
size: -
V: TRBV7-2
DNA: TGTGCCAGCAGCTCGGACAAGTCCTACGAGCAGTACTTC
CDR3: CASSSDKSYEQYF

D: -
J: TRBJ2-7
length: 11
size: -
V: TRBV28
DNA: TGTGCCAGCACCCTAGGGGTCGAGCAGTACTTC
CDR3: CASTLGVEQYF

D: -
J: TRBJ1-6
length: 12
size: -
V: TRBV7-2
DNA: TGTGCCAGCAGCTTAGGTCCCCGGGGTATTCACTTT
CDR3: CASSLGPRGIHF

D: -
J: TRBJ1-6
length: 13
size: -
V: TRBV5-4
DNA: TGTGCCAGCAGCTTGGAAGGGGGTTCACCCCTCCACTTT
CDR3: CASSLEGGSPLHF

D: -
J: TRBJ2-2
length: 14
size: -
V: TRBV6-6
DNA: TGTGCCTCGAACCCGGCGGAACGCACCGGGGAGCTGTTTTTT
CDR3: CASNPAERTGELFF

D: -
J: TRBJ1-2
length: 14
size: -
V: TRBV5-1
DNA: TGCGCCAGCAGCTTGGACAGCCTTTGGGATGGCTACACCTTC
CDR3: CASSLDSLWDGYTF